The TCR beta chain under discussion was sequenced for a study of blood T cell repertoires in COVID-19. Overall study: The samples span acute and convalescent COVID-19 from the United States, Italy and Spain. PBMCs, B-cell-depleted T cells, or T cells provided the cDNA or gDNA that made up the material.

Participants were placed into cohorts based on the clinical history they reported. This clone was observed a few times. Per the authors' pipeline: Estimation of nucleated cell counts relied on the amplification of reference gene primers. Data came from immunoSEQ multiplex PCR; TCRdb stores just in-frame clones and leaves some out. The DNA was the basis for D and trimming; V, J and clone size are from that table. The sample carries approximately 270,000 clones, approximately 85% recorded once. The sequenced sample consisted of PBMCs or T cells enriched from blood (not recorded which). This receptor was obtained from a woman between 45 and 60 years old who had recovered from COVID-19.

Here the CDR3 DNA reads TGTGCCAGCAGCCAAGACTTATTAACCCAGTACTTC. Translated, it gives CASSQDLLTQYF. This chain links TRBV3-1 (or the pseudogene TRBV3-2) with TRBJ2-5; unclear D gene. V was trimmed by 0 bases and J by 8 bases, leaving 7 bases between them. CDR3 length equals 12 residues. Germline values: CDR1 LGHDT, CDR2 YNNKEL (reference sequence).